This T cell receptor (beta chain) came from a study of blood T cell repertoires in COVID-19. Study summary: Italy, Spain and the United States were the sources of the convalescent and acute COVID-19 samples. T cells, B-cell-depleted T cells, or PBMCs supplied cDNA or gDNA.

The Seattle patients joined while their infection was active and were tracked longitudinally afterward. Study processing details: Reference gene primers were amplified, and this amplification served to estimate nucleated cell counts. TCRdb's table, derived via immunoSEQ multiplex PCR, lists solely in-frame clones and lacks some. V, J and clone size were drawn from that table, and D and trimming were deduced from the DNA. The table includes about 410,000 clones, about nine tenths detected once. The CDR3 totals 14 residues. Trimming took 3 bases from V and 3 from J; bases not matched to a gene: 5. Germline V gene lookup returns CDR1 KGHSH and CDR2 LQKENI. About this clone itself: The sample has other DNA sequences that encode this CDR3 too.

The TCR was taken from a woman aged 40 to 50 with COVID-19, enrolled during active disease. The rearrangement links TRBV18 to TRBJ2-7; 7 bases are a match to TRBD1. What was sequenced was peripheral blood. The CDR3 loop is CASSPRDRDYEQYF. The CDR3 DNA reads as TGTGCCAGCTCACCCCGGGACAGAGACTACGAGCAGTACTTC.